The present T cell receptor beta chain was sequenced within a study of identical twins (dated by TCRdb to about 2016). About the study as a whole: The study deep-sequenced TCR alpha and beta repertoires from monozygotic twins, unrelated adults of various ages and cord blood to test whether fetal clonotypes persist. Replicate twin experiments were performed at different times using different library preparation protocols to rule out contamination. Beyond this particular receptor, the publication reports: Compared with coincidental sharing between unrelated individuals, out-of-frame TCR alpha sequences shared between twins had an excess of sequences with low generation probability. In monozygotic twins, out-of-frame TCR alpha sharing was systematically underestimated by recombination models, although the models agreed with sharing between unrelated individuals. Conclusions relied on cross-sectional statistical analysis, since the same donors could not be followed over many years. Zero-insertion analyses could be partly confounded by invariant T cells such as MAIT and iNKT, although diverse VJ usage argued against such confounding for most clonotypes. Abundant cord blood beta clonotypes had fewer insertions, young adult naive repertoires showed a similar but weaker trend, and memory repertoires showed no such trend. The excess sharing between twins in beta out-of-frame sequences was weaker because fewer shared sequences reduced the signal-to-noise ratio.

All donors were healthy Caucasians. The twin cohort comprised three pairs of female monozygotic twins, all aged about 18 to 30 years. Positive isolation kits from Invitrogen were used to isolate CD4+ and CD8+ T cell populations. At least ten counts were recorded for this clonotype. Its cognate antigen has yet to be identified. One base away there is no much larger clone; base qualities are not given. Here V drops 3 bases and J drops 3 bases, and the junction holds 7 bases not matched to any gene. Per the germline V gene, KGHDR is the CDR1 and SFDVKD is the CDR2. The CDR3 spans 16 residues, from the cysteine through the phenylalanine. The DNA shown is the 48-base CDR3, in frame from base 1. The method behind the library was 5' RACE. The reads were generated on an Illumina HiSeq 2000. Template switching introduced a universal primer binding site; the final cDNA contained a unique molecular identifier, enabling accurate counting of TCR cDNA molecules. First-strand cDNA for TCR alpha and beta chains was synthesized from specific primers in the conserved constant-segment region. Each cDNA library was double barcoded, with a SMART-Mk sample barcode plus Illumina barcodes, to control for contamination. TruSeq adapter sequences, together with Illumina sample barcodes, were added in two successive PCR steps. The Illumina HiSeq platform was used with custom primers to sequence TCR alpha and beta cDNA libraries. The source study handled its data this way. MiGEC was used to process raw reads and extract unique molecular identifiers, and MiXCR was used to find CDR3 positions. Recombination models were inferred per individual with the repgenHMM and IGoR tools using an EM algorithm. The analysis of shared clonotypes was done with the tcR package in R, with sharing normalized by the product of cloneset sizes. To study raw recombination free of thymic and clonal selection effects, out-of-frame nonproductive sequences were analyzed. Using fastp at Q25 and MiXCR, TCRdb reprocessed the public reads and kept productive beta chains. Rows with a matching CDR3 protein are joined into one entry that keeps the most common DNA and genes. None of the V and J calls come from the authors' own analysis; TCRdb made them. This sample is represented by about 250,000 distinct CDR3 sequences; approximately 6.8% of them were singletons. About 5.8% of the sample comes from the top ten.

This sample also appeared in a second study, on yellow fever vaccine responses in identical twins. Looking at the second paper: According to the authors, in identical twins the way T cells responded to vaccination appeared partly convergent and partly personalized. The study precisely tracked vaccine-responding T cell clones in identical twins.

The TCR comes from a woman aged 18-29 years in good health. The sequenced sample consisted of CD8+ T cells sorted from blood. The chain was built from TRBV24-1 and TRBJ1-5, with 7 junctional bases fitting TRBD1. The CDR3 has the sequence CATSDQAGGNNQPQHF. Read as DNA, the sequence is TGTGCCACCAGTGATCAGGCAGGGGGTAACAATCAGCCCCAGCATTTT.